Below, 24 T cell receptor beta chains from the same sample are listed, as sequenced in a study of PD-1 blockade in classical Hodgkin lymphoma. TCRdb's table, derived via immunoSEQ multiplex PCR, lists solely in-frame clones and lacks some. This sample yields about 24,000 clones, of which roughly 89% are seen a single time; approximately 0.54% belongs to the top ten. Sample time point: newly diagnosed, previously untreated cHL patient sample. Magnetic negative selection was used to purify CD4+ T cells from thawed PBMCs. The sequencing input was CD4+ T cells from blood. Source of these receptors: a human donor with classical Hodgkin lymphoma.

The rearrangement joins TRBV21-1 to TRBJ1-6. TRBV21-1 has pseudogene status. The CDR3 totals 20 residues. The CDR3: CASSKAEGLDRRDYNSPLHF. Here the CDR3 DNA reads TGTGCCAGCAGCAAAGCGGAGGGGTTAGACAGAAGGGATTATAATTCACCCCTCCACTTT.

V gene TRBV28 combines with J gene TRBJ2-7; D tentatively fits TRBD1 or TRBD2 (5 bases each). Germline CDR1 MDHEN, CDR2 SYDVKM. Between the trimmed V and J ends, which lost 8 bases and 3 bases, there was a span of 17 bases. This CDR3 comprises 14 residues. DNA for the CDR3: TGTGCCAGCCTAGGGACGGGCTACTACTACGAGCAGTACTTC. Amino acid sequence: CASLGTGYYYEQYF.

The rearrangement joins TRBV4-3 to TRBJ2-1, with TRBD2 identical over 8 bases. J lost 5 bases, V lost 0 bases, and 6 bases had no gene match. Germline assignment: CDR1 LGHNA and CDR2 YSLEER. The CDR3 has 16 residues. CDR3 loop: CASSQDWRGVDNEQFF. The CDR3 DNA sequence: TGCGCCAGCAGCCAAGATTGGCGGGGGGTCGACAATGAGCAGTTCTTC.

The chain is built from TRBV7-9 and TRBJ2-6; D not resolved. The CDR3 is 14 residues long. Trimming removed 4 bases from V and 4 bases from J, with 8 bases in between. Germline lookup yields CDR1 SEHNR and CDR2 FQNEAQ (reference sequence). The CDR3 DNA reads TGTGCCAGCAGCTCGTCCCGGGGGGCCAACGTCCTGACTTTC. Translation: CASSSSRGANVLTF.

This rearrangement joins TRBV7-6 to TRBJ2-5; D is unclear. This CDR3 has 12 amino acids. CDR1 and CDR2 from the germline V gene are SGHVS and FNYEAQ. Trimming left V 2 bases short and J 5 bases short, with 6 bases between. The CDR3 region is CASSLLAETQYF. CDR3 DNA: TGTGCCAGCAGCTTACTGGCGGAGACCCAGTACTTC.

This clone was detected once. The chain couples TRBV7-3 to TRBJ2-2; no firm D call. The V and J ends lost 7 bases and 3 bases respectively, with 12 bases between them. Per germline, CDR1 SGHTA and CDR2 FQGTGA. This CDR3 contains 14 residues. CDR3 nucleotides: TGTGCCAGCAAACAGTCTTTGGACACCGGGGAGCTGTTTTTT. It encodes CASKQSLDTGELFF.

This rearrangement joins TRBV19 to TRBJ1-1; TRBD1 is a possible D gene (6 bases). Trimming took off 4 bases at V and 3 bases at J, with 24 bases between the two ends. Germline values: CDR1 LNHDA, CDR2 SQIVND (reference sequence). The CDR3 extends over 18 amino acids. The chain's CDR3 is CASSRALYRVISHTEAFF. The CDR3 coding sequence is TGTGCCAGTAGTAGGGCCCTATACAGGGTTATATCTCACACTGAAGCTTTCTTT.

The J gene is TRBJ2-5, the V gene TRBV7-9, with D hard to call. This CDR3 is 13 amino acids long. The germline V gene has CDR1 SEHNR and CDR2 FQNEAQ (reference sequence). V shed 3 bases and J shed 7 bases, with 12 bases lying between them. As DNA, the CDR3 is TGTGCCAGCAGCTTGGTGAATAGTGGGACCCAGTACTTC. It yields the protein CASSLVNSGTQYF.

The rearrangement links TRBV2 to TRBJ1-4, with D uncertain. Germline V lookup: CDR1 SNHLY, CDR2 FYNNEI. V was trimmed by 4 bases and J by 0 bases, leaving 9 bases between them. The CDR3 consists of 15 residues. For the CDR3, the DNA is TGTGCCAGCAGTGGAATACAAGCAACTAATGAAAAACTGTTTTTT. Translated, it gives CASSGIQATNEKLFF.

This clone came up once. This sequence joins TRBV5-4 and TRBJ2-7, with TRBD1 identical over 10 bases. Germline V gives CDR1 SGHNT, CDR2 YYREEE (reference sequence). Trimming removed 1 base from V and 4 bases from J; junction bases left unmatched: 8. The length of the CDR3 is 16 residues. The CDR3 spells CASSLSPWTGGYEQYF. In DNA form, the CDR3 reads TGTGCCAGCAGCTTGTCCCCTTGGACAGGGGGTTACGAGCAGTACTTC. Looking up the rest from reference TRBV5-4 and TRBJ2-7 gives the full variable domain: ETGVTQSPTHLIKTRGQQVTLRCSSQSGHNTVSWYQQALGQGPQFIFQYYREEENGRGNFPPRFSGLQFPNYSSELNVNALELDDSALYLCASSLSPWTGGYEQYFGPGTRLTVT.

The V gene is TRBV30, the J gene TRBJ2-2, with TRBD1 identical over 8 bases. Germline assignment: CDR1 GTSNPN and CDR2 SVGIG (reference sequence). V shed 5 bases and J 3 bases; nucleotides not matched to a gene: 5. There are 14 residues in the CDR3. The CDR3 spells CAWVDRADTGELFF. In DNA, the CDR3 is TGTGCCTGGGTGGACAGGGCGGACACCGGGGAGCTGTTTTTT.

The CDR3 loop reads CASSPGTGTSQPQHF. CDR3 nucleotides: TGTGCCAGTAGCCCCGGGACAGGGACCTCTCAGCCCCAGCATTTT. V and J are TRBV19 and TRBJ1-5; 9 bases map to TRBD1. V trimming: 6 bases; J trimming: 6 bases; junction bases outside the gene matches: 9. CDR1 and CDR2 from the germline V gene are LNHDA and SQIVND (reference sequence). This CDR3 contains 15 residues.

The V gene is TRBV5-5, the J gene TRBJ1-1; D is uncertain. The germline V and J ends were trimmed by 2 bases and 0 bases, with 8 bases remaining between them. CDR1 is SGHKS, CDR2 YYEKEE, per germline (reference sequence). The CDR3 loop spans 14 amino acids. CDR3 DNA sequence: TGTGCCAGCAGCTTTATAGACCTGAACACTGAAGCTTTCTTT. Its protein product is CASSFIDLNTEAFF.

The V gene is TRBV28, the J gene TRBJ2-4; D possibly uses TRBD1 or TRBD2 (5 bases each). This CDR3 has 15 residues. The ends were cut back, 2 bases at V and 8 bases at J, with 16 bases in the middle. CDR1 and CDR2 from the germline V gene are MDHEN and SYDVKM. This CDR3 is CASSLGVRGVDIQYF. The CDR3 DNA reads TGTGCCAGCAGTTTAGGCGTGAGGGGAGTGGACATTCAGTACTTC.

The chain employs TRBV7-8 and TRBJ2-1; 7 bases agree with TRBD2. The trim removed 5 bases at V and 8 bases at J, leaving 12 bases unmatched. Germline V gives CDR1 SGHVS, CDR2 FQNEAQ. The CDR3 runs 15 residues. CDR3 sequence: CASSPGGAGIYEQFF. As DNA, the CDR3 is TGTGCCAGCAGCCCCGGGGGAGCGGGGATCTATGAGCAGTTCTTC.

As for this clone: A read error may account for a junction end that differs from germline. This chain joins TRBV6-5 and TRBJ2-5; 10 bases are a match to TRBD2. Germline loops: CDR1 MNHEY, CDR2 SVGAGI. The CDR3 is 13 residues long. The CDR3 region has the DNA TGTGCCAGCAAGCGGGGGGGCCAAGGGACCCAGTACTTC. As protein: CASKRGGQGTQYF.

V gene TRBV29-1 combines with J gene TRBJ2-6; TRBD2 is a possible D gene (6 bases). Germline V CDR1 and CDR2: SQVTM, ANQGSEA. The CDR3 runs to 14 residues. V gave up 6 bases and J gave up 0 bases, with 9 bases separating them. The CDR3 bases are TGCAGCGTCACGGGAGACTCTGGGGCCAACGTCCTGACTTTC. Translating gives CSVTGDSGANVLTF.

This chain joins TRBV18 and TRBJ2-7, with D unresolved. The V and J ends lost 2 bases and 5 bases respectively, with 7 bases between them. Germline V gene data show CDR1 as KGHSH and CDR2 as LQKENI. The CDR3 has 12 residues. This CDR3 is CASSPSSHEQYF. In nucleotides, the CDR3 is TGTGCCAGCTCACCAAGTTCCCACGAGCAGTACTTC.

The chain couples TRBV19 to TRBJ2-1; TRBD1 agrees at 7 bases. Trimming took 1 base from V and 0 from J; bases not matched to a gene: 6. Germline V lookup: CDR1 LNHDA, CDR2 SQIVND (reference sequence). This CDR3 has 17 residues. The CDR3 nucleotides read TGTGCCAGTAGTATAGGAGGGGGCGGAAACTCCTACAATGAGCAGTTCTTC. Translation gives CASSIGGGGNSYNEQFF.

This chain joins TRBV7-8 and TRBJ2-5, with 7 bases matching TRBD1. CDR3 size: 13 residues. Germline CDR1 reads SGHVS; CDR2 reads FQNEAQ. J gave up 3 bases and V 9 bases, and 7 bases lay outside the gene matches. The CDR3 DNA reads TGTGCCAGTTCGGACAGGTGGAAAGAGACCCAGTACTTC. Amino acid sequence: CASSDRWKETQYF.

This clone was counted once. The V gene is TRBV27, the J gene TRBJ1-2; 8 bases are a match to TRBD1. Germline CDR1 and CDR2: MNHEY and SMNVEV (reference sequence). With V trimmed by 4 bases and J by 4 bases, 11 bases remained unmatched. This CDR3 has 16 residues. The CDR3 protein is CASSSDGQGGAYGYTF. DNA for the CDR3: TGTGCCAGCAGTTCCGACGGACAGGGAGGTGCCTATGGCTACACCTTC.

J is TRBJ2-7 and V is TRBV7-6; TRBD1 matches at 8 bases. Trimming at V came to 1 base and at J to 2 bases, leaving 13 bases not matched to a gene. The length of the CDR3 is 18 residues. The germline V gene has CDR1 SGHVS and CDR2 FNYEAQ. CDR3 coding DNA: TGTGCCAGCAGCTTAGTTGGGACAGGTGGGGGCCCAACCTACGAGCAGTACTTC. It is translated as CASSLVGTGGGPTYEQYF. The whole variable domain, filled in from reference TRBV7-6 and TRBJ2-7, reads GAGVSQSPRYKVTKRGQDVALRCDPISGHVSLYWYRQALGQGPEFLTYFNYEAQQDKSGLPNDRFSAERPEGSISTLTIQRTEQRDSAMYRCASSLVGTGGGPTYEQYFGPGTRLTVT.

V and J are TRBV7-5 and TRBJ2-5; the DNA was not used to check the table's D call, TRBD1. TRBV7-5 is listed as a pseudogene. CDR3 length: 20 residues. CDR3 region: CARSVSPRIPRGMGKETQYF. The DNA of the CDR3 is TGTGCCAGAAGCGTTAGTCCGCGTATCCCCAGGGGCATGGGGAAAGAGACCCAGTACTTC.

V gene TRBV10-3 combines with J gene TRBJ2-3, with TRBD2 as a possible D gene (6 bases). CDR3 size: 16 residues. Trimming cost V 2 bases and J 2 bases, with 14 bases left between them. Germline-derived CDR1 and CDR2 are ENHRY and SYGVKD. This CDR3 reads CAISEGGLPITDTQYF. The CDR3 DNA follows: TGTGCCATCAGTGAGGGGGGACTGCCCATCACAGATACGCAGTATTTT.